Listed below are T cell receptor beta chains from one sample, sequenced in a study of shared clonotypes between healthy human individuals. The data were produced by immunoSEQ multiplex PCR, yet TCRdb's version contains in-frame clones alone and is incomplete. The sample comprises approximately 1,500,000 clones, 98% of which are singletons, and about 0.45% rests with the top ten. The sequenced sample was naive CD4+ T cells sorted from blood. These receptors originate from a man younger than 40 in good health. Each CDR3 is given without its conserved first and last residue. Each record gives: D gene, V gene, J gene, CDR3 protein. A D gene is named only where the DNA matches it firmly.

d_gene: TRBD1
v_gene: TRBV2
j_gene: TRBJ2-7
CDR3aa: ASSYRQGRGNEQY

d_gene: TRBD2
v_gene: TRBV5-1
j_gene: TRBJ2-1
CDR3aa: ASSFLTSGGYNEQF

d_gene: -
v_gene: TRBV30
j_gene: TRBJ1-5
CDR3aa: AWSSREGQPQH

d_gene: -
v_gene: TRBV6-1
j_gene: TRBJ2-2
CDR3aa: ASSVLQGGANKAGELF

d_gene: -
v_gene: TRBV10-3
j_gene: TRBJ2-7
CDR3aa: AIGNIRDGYSYEQY

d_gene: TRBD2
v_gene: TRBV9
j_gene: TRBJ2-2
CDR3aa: ASSVGTSSGTLNTNTGELF

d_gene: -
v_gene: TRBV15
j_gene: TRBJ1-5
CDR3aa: ATSRGRSNQPQH

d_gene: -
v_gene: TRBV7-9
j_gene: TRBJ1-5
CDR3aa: ASSLAGTNQPQH

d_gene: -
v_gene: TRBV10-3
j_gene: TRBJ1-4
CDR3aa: AISEGGGNEKLF

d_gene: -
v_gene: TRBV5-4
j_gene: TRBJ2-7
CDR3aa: ASSLNTWNEQY

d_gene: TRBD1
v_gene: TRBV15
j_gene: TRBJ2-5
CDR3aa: ATSRDAGTVRETQY

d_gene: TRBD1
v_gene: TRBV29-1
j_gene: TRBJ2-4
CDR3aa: SVAAGGNIQY

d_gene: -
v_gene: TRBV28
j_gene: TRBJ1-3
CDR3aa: ASSRLSAGNTIY

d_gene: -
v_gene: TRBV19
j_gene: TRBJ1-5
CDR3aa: ASSPPLGGPQH

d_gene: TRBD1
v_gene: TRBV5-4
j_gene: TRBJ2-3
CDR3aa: ASSKRDRGLTDTQY

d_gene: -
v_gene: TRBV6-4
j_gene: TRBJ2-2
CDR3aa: ASSDSKTGELF